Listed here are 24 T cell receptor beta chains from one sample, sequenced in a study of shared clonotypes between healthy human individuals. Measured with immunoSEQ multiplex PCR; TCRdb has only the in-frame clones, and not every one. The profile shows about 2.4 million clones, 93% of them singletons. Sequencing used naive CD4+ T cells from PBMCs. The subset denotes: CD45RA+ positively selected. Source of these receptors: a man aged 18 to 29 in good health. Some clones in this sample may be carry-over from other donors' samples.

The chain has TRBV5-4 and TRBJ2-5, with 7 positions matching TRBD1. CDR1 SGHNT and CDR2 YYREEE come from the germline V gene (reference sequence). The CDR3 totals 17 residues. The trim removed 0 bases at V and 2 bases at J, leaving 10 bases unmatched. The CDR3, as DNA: TGTGCCAGCAGCTTGGCCAGCGGCGGCAGGGGGCAAGAGACCCAGTACTTC. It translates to CASSLASGGRGQETQYF.

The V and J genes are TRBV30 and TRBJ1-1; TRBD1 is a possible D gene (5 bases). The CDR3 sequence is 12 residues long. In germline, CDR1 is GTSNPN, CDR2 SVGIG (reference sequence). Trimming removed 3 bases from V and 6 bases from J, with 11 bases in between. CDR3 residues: CAWSTGWSEAFF. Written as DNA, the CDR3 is TGTGCCTGGAGCACAGGATGGTCTGAAGCTTTCTTT.

CDR3 in DNA: TGTGCCAGCAGTGTACTAGCGCGCCAAGAGACCCAGTACTTC. Amino acids: CASSVLARQETQYF. This rearrangement joins TRBV27 to TRBJ2-5; 7 bases fit TRBD2. V lost 5 bases to trimming and J lost 1 base; unmatched junction nucleotides: 4. Germline V lookup: CDR1 MNHEY, CDR2 SMNVEV (reference sequence). The CDR3 covers 14 residues.

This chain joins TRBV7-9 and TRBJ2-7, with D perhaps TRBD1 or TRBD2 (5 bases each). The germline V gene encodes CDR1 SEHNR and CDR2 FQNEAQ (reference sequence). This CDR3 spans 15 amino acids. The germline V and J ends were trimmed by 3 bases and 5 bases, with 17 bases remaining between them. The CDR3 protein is CASSFRRGPRNEQYF. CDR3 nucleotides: TGTGCCAGCAGCTTCCGTCGGGGACCGAGGAACGAGCAGTACTTC.

The CDR3 loop reads CASSPTGPPGWEKLFF. CDR3 nucleotide sequence: TGTGCCAGCTCACCCACAGGGCCACCCGGATGGGAAAAACTGTTTTTT. V is TRBV18 and J is TRBJ1-4, with a weak D call TRBD1 (6 bases). Germline V gene sequence: CDR1 KGHSH, CDR2 LQKENI. V was clipped by 3 bases and J by 8 bases, with 19 bases between them. The CDR3 is made up of 16 amino acids.

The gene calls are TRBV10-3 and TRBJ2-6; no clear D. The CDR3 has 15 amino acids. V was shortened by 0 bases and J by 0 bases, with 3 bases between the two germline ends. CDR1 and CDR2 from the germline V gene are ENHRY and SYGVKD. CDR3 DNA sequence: TGTGCCATCAGTGAGTCGCTCTCTGGGGCCAACGTCCTGACTTTC. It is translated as CAISESLSGANVLTF.

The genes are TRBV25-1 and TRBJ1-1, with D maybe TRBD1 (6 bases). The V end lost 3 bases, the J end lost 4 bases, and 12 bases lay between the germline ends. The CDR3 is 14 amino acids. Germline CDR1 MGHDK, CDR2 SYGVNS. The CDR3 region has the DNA TGTGCCAGCAGTGAGCCGAACAGGGCCACTGAAGCTTTCTTT. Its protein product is CASSEPNRATEAFF. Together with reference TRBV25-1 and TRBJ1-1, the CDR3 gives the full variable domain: EADIYQTPRYLVIGTGKKITLECSQTMGHDKMYWYQQDPGMELHLIHYSYGVNSTEKGDLSSESTVSRIRTEHFPLTLESARPSHTSQYLCASSEPNRATEAFFGQGTRLTVV.

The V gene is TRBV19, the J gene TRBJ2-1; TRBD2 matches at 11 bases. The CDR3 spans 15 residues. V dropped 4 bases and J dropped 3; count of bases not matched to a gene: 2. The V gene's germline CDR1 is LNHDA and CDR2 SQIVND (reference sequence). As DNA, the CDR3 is TGTGCCAGTAGTACCACTAGCGGGGGCTACAATGAGCAGTTCTTC. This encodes CASSTTSGGYNEQFF.

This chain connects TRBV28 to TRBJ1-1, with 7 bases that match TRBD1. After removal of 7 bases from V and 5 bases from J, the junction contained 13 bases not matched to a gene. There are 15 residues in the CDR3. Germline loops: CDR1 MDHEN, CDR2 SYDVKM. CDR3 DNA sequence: TGTGCCAGCATTTCCTCAGGGGGAGCAAGGACTGAAGCTTTCTTT. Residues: CASISSGGARTEAFF.

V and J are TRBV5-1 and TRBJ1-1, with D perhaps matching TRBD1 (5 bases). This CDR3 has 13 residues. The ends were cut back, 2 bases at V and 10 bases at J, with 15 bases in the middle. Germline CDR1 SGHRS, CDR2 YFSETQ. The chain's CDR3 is CASSFRDGGGAFF. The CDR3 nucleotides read TGCGCCAGCAGCTTTAGGGACGGCGGGGGAGCTTTCTTT.

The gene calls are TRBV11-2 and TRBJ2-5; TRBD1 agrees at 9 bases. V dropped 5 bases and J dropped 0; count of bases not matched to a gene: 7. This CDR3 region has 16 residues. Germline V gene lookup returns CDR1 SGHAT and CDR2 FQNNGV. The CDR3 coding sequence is TGTGCCAGCAGCCCAACCCGGGACAGGGACCAAGAGACCCAGTACTTC. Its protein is CASSPTRDRDQETQYF.

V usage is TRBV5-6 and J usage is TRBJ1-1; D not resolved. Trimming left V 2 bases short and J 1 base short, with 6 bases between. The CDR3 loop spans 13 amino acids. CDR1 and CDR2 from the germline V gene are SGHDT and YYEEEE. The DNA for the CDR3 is TGTGCCAGCAGCTTTGGGCGGAACACTGAAGCTTTCTTT. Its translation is CASSFGRNTEAFF.

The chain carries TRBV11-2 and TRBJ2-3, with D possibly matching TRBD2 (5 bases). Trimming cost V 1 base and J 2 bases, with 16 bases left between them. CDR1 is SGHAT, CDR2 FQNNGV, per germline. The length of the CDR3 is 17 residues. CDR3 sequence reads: CASSLVRGADFTDTQYF. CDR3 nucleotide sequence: TGTGCCAGCAGCTTAGTTCGCGGAGCGGATTTCACAGATACGCAGTATTTT.

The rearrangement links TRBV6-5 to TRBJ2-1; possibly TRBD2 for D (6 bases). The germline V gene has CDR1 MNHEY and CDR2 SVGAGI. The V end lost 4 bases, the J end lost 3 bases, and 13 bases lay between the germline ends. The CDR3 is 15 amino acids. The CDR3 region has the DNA TGTGCCAGCAGTTTTACCGGGAGTATCTACAATGAGCAGTTCTTC. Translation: CASSFTGSIYNEQFF.

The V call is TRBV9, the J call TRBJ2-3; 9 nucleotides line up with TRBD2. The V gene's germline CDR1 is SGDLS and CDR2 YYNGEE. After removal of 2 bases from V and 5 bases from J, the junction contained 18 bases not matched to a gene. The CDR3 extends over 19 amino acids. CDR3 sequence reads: CASSVGQRLTSGGGDTQYF. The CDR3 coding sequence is TGTGCCAGCAGCGTGGGTCAGCGGTTGACTAGCGGTGGCGGAGATACGCAGTATTTT. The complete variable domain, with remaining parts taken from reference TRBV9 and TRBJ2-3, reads DSGVTQTPKHLITATGQRVTLRCSPRSGDLSVYWYQQSLDQGLQFLIQYYNGEERAKGNILERFSAQQFPDLHSELNLSSLELGDSALYFCASSVGQRLTSGGGDTQYFGPGTRLTVL.

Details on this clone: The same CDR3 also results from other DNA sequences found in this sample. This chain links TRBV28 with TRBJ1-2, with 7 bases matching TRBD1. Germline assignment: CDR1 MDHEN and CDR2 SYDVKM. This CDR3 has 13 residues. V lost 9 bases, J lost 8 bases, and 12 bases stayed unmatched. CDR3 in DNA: TGTGCCAGTCGTACAGGGGCTGGTTACGGCTACACCTTC. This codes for CASRTGAGYGYTF.

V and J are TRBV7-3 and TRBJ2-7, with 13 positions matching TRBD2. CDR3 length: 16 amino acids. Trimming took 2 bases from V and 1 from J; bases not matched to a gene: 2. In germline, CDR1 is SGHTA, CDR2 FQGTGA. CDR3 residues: CASSLRTSGRSYEQYF. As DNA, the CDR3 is TGTGCCAGCAGCTTACGGACTAGCGGGAGATCCTACGAGCAGTACTTC.

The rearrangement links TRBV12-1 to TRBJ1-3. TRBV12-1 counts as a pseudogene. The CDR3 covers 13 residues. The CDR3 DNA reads TGTGCCAGAGGGGGGACACTCGGAAACACCATATATTTT. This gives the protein CARGGTLGNTIYF.

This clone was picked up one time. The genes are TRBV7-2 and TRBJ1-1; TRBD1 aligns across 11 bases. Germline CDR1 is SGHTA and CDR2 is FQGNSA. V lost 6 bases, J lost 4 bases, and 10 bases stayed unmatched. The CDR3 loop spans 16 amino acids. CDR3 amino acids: CASRQGQGALGTEAFF. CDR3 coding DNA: TGTGCCAGCAGACAAGGACAGGGGGCGCTTGGCACTGAAGCTTTCTTT.

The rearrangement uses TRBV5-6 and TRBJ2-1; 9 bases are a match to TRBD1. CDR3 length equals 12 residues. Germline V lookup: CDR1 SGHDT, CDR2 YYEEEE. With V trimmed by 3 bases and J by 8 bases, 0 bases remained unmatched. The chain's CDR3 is CASSWTGDEQFF. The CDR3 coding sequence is TGTGCCAGCAGCTGGACAGGGGATGAGCAGTTCTTC.

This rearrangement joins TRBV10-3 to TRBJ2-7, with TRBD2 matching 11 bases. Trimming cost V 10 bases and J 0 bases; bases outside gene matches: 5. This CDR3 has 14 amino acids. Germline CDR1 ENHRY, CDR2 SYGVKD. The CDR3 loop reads CASTSGRSSYEQYF. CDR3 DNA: TGTGCCAGCACTAGCGGGAGAAGCTCCTACGAGCAGTACTTC.

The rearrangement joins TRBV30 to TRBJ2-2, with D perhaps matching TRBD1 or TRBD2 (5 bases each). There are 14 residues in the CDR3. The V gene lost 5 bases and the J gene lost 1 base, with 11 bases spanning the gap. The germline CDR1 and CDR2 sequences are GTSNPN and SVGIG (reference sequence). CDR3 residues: CAWARDGNTGELFF. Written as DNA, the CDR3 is TGTGCCTGGGCCCGGGACGGGAACACCGGGGAGCTGTTTTTT.

This CDR3 is CASSIVAGGAYEQYF. Here the CDR3 DNA reads TGTGCCAGTAGTATAGTTGCGGGAGGGGCCTACGAGCAGTACTTC. The V call is TRBV19, the J call TRBJ2-7, with 9 bases lining up with TRBD2. Germline values: CDR1 LNHDA, CDR2 SQIVND (reference sequence). The trim removed 1 base at V and 2 bases at J, leaving 3 bases unmatched. This CDR3 has 15 residues.

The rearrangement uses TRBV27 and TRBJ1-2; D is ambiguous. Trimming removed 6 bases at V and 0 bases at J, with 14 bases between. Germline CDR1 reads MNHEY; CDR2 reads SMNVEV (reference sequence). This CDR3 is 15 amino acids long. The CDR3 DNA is TGTGCCAGCAGCAGCGGGTCGAGACCTAACTATGGCTACACCTTC. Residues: CASSSGSRPNYGYTF.